This TCR beta chain was obtained from a study of cytomegalovirus exposure and HLA in healthy donors. Study findings and constraints: Most likely, a cluster of highly shared sequence variants arose as a sequencing artifact. Some V segments could not be told apart, so they were left out, TRBV6-2 and TRBV6-3 among them. Evidence from a later analysis indicated that most CMV-associated TCR beta chains looked HLA-restricted.

In the case of this clone: The target antigen is unknown.

This CDR3 contains 15 residues. Trimming cost V 5 bases and J 2 bases; bases outside gene matches: 4. Germline V CDR1 and CDR2: SGHVS, FNYEAQ. The PCR was carried out with 60 Vbeta primers and 13 Jbeta primers. Produced via immunoSEQ multiplex PCR; TCRdb's table is partial and in-frame only. The sample records around 200,000 clones, approximately 80% being singletons. This chain joins TRBV7-6 and TRBJ2-2; 8 bases map to TRBD1. This TCR came from a woman between 45 and 65 years old in good health and CMV-seropositive. Input material: PBMCs. CDR3 loop: CASSRTGHNTGELFF. The CDR3 DNA reads as TGTGCCAGCAGCCGGACAGGGCATAACACCGGGGAGCTGTTTTTT.